The rows below give T cell receptor beta chains drawn from one sample of a study of T cell changes during pregnancy in multiple sclerosis. TCRdb's copy holds only in-frame clones and misses some; the assay was immunoSEQ multiplex PCR. The data contain about 28,000 clones, 89% of them singletons. The material sequenced was CD4+ T cells from peripheral blood mononuclear cells, taken in the first trimester of pregnancy. The receptor set was obtained from a female donor in good health, enrolled as a control in a pregnancy study. CDR3s include the opening cysteine and the closing phenylalanine or tryptophan. A D gene is named only where the DNA matches it firmly. Where a row states a size, it is once, few, many or the class of an expanded clone; other rows omit it.

TRBJ2-3	NA	TRBV5-1	few	CASSLGPFTDTQYF	TGCGCCAGCAGCTTGGGTCCCTTCACAGATACGCAGTATTTT
TRBJ1-1	TRBD1	TRBV6-5	few	CASSYSGQGVTEAFF	TGTGCCAGCAGTTACTCTGGACAGGGGGTTACTGAAGCTTTCTTT
TRBJ1-4	TRBD1	TRBV11-2	NA	CASSFPGQGGHDEKLFF	TGTGCCAGCAGCTTCCCGGGACAGGGAGGACATGATGAAAAACTGTTTTTT
TRBJ2-4	TRBD1	TRBV19	NA	CASSAGQGELAKNIQYF	TGTGCCAGTAGTGCAGGACAGGGGGAACTAGCCAAAAACATTCAGTACTTC
TRBJ1-2	NA	TRBV28	NA	CASSLTWGTNYGYTF	TGTGCCAGCAGTCTAACCTGGGGCACCAACTATGGCTACACCTTC
TRBJ1-5	NA	TRBV18	NA	CASSGFGEEQPQHF	TGTGCCAGCTCGGGGTTTGGGGAGGAACAGCCCCAGCATTTT
TRBJ1-1	NA	TRBV7-2	NA	CASSFGSFVGTEAFF	TGTGCCAGCAGCTTTGGATCGTTTGTCGGGACTGAAGCTTTCTTT
TRBJ1-2	NA	TRBV2	NA	CASNREGSASYGYTF	TGTGCCAGCAATCGGGAAGGGAGCGCCTCCTATGGCTACACCTTC
TRBJ2-7	NA	TRBV6-1	once	CASRQGPYEQYF	TGTGCCAGCAGACAGGGACCCTACGAGCAGTACTTC
TRBJ1-2	NA	TRBV7-2	NA	CASSPITSYGYTF	TGTGCCAGCAGCCCAATCACAAGCTATGGCTACACCTTC
TRBJ2-2	NA	TRBV7-8	NA	CASSLPTGELFF	TGTGCCAGCAGCTTACCGACCGGGGAGCTGTTTTTT
TRBJ2-1	TRBD1	TRBV25-1	NA	CASSELPQGARGNEQFF	TGTGCCAGCAGTGAATTACCCCAGGGGGCCAGGGGCAATGAGCAGTTCTTC
TRBJ1-1	NA	TRBV6-1	few	CASSETLLSGSEAFF	TGTGCCAGCAGTGAAACTCTCCTGTCCGGGTCCGAAGCTTTCTTT
TRBJ2-5	NA	TRBV19	NA	CASNLAGSGETQYF	TGTGCCAGTAACCTTGCAGGGTCAGGGGAGACCCAGTACTTC
TRBJ2-5	NA	TRBV15	NA	CATSRDNDGLMSGSETQYF	TGTGCCACCAGCAGAGATAACGATGGATTAATGAGTGGTAGCGAGACCCAGTACTTC
TRBJ2-1	TRBD1	TRBV7-9	NA	CASSFDRGSYNEQFF	TGTGCCAGCAGCTTTGACAGGGGGTCCTACAATGAGCAGTTCTTC
TRBJ2-5	TRBD2	TRBV6-5	NA	CASSLGLAGETQYF	TGTGCCAGCAGTTTAGGACTAGCGGGGGAGACCCAGTACTTC
TRBJ2-2	TRBD1	TRBV9	NA	CASSGRQGSTGELFF	TGTGCCAGCAGCGGAAGACAGGGGAGTACCGGGGAGCTGTTTTTT
TRBJ1-2	TRBD1	TRBV5-1	NA	CASSLDRGGGGYTF	TGCGCCAGCAGCTTGGACAGGGGAGGCGGGGGCTACACCTTC
TRBJ1-1	TRBD1	TRBV9	few	CASSKNRGAEAFF	TGTGCCAGCAGCAAGAACAGGGGGGCTGAAGCTTTCTTT
TRBJ2-1	NA	TRBV7-3	NA	CASSPGGDSSYNEQFF	TGTGCCAGCAGCCCGGGTGGAGATAGCTCCTACAATGAGCAGTTCTTC
TRBJ1-1	NA	TRBV2	NA	CASRQRESTEAFF	TGTGCCAGCAGGCAGAGGGAGTCGACTGAAGCTTTCTTT